This T cell receptor beta chain appears in the sequencing data of a study of T cell responses to AZD1222 COVID-19 vaccine. Clones were sequenced by immunoSEQ multiplex PCR, and TCRdb holds only the in-frame ones, with some missing. The table includes approximately 85,000 clones, just over 85% detected once. The CDR3 loop spans 13 amino acids. The V gene lost 1 base and the J gene lost 8 bases, with 11 bases spanning the gap. The chain has TRBV12-3 or TRBV12-4 and TRBJ1-2; the D gene is possibly TRBD1 (6 bases). The origin of this receptor is an adult in good health. Source: peripheral blood, taken on day 0 of AZD1222 vaccination. The CDR3 nucleotides are TGTGCCAGCAGTTTAGGAGGGCAGGGGGGCTACACCTTC. It yields the protein CASSLGGQGGYTF.